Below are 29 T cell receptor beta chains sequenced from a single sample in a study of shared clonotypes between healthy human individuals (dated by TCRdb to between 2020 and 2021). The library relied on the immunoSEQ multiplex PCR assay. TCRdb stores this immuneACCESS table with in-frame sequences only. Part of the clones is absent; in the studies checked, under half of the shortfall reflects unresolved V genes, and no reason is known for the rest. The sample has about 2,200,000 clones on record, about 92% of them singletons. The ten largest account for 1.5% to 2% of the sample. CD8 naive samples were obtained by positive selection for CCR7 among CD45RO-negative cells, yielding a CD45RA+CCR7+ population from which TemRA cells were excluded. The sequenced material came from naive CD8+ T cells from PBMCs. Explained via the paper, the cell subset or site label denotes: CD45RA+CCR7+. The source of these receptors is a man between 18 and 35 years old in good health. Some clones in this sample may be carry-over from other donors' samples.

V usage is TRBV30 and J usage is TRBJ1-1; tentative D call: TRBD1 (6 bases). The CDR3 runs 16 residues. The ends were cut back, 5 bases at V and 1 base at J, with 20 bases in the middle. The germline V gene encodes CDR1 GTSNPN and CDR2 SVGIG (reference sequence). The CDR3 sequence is CAWSAKEGGWNTEAFF. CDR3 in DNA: TGTGCCTGGTCGGCCAAAGAGGGGGGTTGGAACACTGAAGCTTTCTTT. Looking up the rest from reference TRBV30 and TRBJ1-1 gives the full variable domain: SQTIHQWPATLVQPVGSPLSLECTVEGTSNPNLYWYRQAAGRGLQLLFYSVGIGQISSEVPQNLSASRPQDRQFILSSKKLLLSDSGFYLCAWSAKEGGWNTEAFFGQGTRLTVV.

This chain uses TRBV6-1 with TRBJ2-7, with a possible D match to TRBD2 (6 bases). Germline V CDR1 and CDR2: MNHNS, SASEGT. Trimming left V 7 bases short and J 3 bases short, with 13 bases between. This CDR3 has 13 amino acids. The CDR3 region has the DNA TGTGCCAGCACGGGACTCACCGACTACGAGCAGTACTTC. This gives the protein CASTGLTDYEQYF.

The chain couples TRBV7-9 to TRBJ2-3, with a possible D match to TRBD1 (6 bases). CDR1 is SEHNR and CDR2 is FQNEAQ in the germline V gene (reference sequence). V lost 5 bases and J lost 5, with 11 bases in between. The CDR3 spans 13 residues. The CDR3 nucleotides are TGTGCCAGCAGCCCCAAGGACAGAGATACGCAGTATTTT. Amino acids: CASSPKDRDTQYF.

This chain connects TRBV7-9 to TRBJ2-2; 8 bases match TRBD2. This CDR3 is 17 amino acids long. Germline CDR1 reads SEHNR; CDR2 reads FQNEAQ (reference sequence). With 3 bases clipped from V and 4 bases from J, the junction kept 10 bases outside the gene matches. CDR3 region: CASSLGGTRPLTGELFF. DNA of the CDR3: TGTGCCAGCAGCTTGGGGGGGACTAGACCGCTCACCGGGGAGCTGTTTTTT.

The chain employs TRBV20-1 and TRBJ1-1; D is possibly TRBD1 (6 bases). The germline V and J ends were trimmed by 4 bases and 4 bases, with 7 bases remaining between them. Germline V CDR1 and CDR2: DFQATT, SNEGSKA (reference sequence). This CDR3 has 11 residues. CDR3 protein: CSAKGGTEAFF. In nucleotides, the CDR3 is TGCAGTGCTAAGGGGGGCACTGAAGCTTTCTTT.

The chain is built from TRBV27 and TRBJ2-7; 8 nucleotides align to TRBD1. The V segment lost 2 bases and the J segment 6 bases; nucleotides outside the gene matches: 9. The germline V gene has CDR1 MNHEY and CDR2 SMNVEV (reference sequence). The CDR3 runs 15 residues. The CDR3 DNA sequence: TGTGCCAGCAGTTTACTCGGGACAGGTCCGCTCGAGCAGTACTTC. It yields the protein CASSLLGTGPLEQYF.

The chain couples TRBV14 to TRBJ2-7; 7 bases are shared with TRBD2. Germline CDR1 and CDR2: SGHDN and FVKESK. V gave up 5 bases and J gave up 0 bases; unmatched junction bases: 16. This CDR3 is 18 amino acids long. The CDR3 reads CASSYDSPGGGPSYEQYF. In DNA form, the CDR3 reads TGTGCCAGCAGCTACGATTCACCGGGGGGAGGGCCCTCCTACGAGCAGTACTTC.

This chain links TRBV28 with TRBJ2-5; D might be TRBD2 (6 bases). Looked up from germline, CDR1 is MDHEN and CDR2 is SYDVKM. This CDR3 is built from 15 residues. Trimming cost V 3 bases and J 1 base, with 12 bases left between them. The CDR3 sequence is CASSFSRGLQETQYF. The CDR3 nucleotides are TGTGCCAGCAGTTTTTCTCGGGGACTCCAAGAGACCCAGTACTTC.

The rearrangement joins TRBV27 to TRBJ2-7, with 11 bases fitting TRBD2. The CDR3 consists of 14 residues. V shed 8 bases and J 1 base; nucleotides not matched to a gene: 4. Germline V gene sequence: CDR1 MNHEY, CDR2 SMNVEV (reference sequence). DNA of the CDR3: TGTGCCAGCGCTCTAGCGGGAGGTTCCTACGAGCAGTACTTC. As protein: CASALAGGSYEQYF.

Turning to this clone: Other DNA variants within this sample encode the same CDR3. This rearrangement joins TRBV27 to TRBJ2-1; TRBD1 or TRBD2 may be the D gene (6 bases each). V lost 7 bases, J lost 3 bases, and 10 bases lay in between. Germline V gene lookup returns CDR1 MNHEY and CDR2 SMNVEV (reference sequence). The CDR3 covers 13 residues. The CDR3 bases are TGTGCCAGCATTGGAGGGGGCTACAATGAGCAGTTCTTC. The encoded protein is CASIGGGYNEQFF.

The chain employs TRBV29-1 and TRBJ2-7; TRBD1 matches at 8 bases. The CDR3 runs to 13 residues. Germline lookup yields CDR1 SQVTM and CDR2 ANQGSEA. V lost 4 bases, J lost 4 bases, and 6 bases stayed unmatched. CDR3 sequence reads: CSVVMTGDYEQYF. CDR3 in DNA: TGCAGCGTTGTCATGACAGGGGATTACGAGCAGTACTTC.

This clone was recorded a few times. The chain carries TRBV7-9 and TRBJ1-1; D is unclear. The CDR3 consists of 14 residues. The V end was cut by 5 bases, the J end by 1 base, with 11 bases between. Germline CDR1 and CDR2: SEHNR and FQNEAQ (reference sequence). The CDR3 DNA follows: TGTGCCAGCAGCCCAGTCTGGGCGAACACTGAAGCTTTCTTT. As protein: CASSPVWANTEAFF.

CDR3 region: CSAESGNTIYF. The CDR3 bases are TGCAGTGCCGAATCTGGAAACACCATATATTTT. The chain combines TRBV20-1 with TRBJ1-3, with D unresolved. This CDR3 is built from 11 residues. With 6 bases removed from V and 1 base from J, the gap between germline ends came to 4 bases. Germline V gives CDR1 DFQATT, CDR2 SNEGSKA (reference sequence).

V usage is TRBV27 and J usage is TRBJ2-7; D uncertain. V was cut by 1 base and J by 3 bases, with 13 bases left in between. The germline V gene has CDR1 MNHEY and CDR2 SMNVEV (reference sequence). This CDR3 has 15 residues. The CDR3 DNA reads TGTGCCAGCAGTTTATATCGATCACAGAACTACGAGCAGTACTTC. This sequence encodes CASSLYRSQNYEQYF.

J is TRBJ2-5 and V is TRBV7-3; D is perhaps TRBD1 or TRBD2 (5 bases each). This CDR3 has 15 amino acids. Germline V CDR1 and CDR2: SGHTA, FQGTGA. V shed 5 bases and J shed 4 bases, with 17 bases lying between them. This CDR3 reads CASSPSGTTGETQYF. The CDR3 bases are TGTGCCAGCAGCCCATCAGGGACCACCGGAGAGACCCAGTACTTC. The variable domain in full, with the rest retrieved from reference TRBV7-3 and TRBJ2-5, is GAGVSQTPSNKVTEKGKYVELRCDPISGHTALYWYRQSLGQGPEFLIYFQGTGAADDSGLPNDRFFAVRPEGSVSTLKIQRTERGDSAVYLCASSPSGTTGETQYFGPGTRLLVL.

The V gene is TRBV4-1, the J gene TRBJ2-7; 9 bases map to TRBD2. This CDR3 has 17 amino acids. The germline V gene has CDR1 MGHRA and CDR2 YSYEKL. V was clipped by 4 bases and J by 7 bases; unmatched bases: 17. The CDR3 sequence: CASSPPVGGRAVEEQYF. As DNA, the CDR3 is TGCGCCAGCAGCCCGCCGGTGGGCGGGAGGGCCGTGGAGGAGCAGTACTTC.

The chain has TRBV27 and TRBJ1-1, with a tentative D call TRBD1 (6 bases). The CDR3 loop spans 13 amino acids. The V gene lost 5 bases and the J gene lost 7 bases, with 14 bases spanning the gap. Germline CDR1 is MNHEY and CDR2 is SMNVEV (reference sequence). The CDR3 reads CASSPRTVLEAFF. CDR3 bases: TGTGCCAGCAGTCCTCGGACAGTCCTTGAAGCTTTCTTT.

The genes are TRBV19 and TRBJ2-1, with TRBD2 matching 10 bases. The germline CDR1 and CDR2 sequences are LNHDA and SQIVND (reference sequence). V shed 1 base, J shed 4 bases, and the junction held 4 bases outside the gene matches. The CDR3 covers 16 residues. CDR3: CASSIGGLAEYNEQFF. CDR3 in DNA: TGTGCCAGTAGTATAGGCGGACTAGCGGAGTACAATGAGCAGTTCTTC.

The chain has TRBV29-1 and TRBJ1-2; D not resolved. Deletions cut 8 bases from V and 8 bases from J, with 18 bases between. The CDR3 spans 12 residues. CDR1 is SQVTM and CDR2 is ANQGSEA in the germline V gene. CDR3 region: CSSGLPAAGYTF. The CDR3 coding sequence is TGCAGCTCTGGACTCCCCGCTGCCGGCTACACCTTC.

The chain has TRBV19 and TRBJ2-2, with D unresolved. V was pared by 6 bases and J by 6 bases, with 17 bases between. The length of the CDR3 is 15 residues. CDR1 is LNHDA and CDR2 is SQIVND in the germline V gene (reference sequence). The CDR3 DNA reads TGTGCCAGTAGCCCCTATAGGAGCGCCCCCGGGGAGCTGTTTTTT. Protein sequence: CASSPYRSAPGELFF.

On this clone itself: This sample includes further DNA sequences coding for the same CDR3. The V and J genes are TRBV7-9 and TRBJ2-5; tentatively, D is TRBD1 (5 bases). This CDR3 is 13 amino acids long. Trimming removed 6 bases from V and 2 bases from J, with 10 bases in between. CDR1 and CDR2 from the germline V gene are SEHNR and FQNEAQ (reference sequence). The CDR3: CASSSPGQETQYF. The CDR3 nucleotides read TGTGCCAGCAGTAGTCCAGGGCAAGAGACCCAGTACTTC. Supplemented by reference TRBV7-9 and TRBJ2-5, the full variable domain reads DTGVSQNPRHKITKRGQNVTFRCDPISEHNRLYWYRQTLGQGPEFLTYFQNEAQLEKSRLLSDRFSAERPKGSFSTLEIQRTEQGDSAMYLCASSSPGQETQYFGPGTRLLVL.

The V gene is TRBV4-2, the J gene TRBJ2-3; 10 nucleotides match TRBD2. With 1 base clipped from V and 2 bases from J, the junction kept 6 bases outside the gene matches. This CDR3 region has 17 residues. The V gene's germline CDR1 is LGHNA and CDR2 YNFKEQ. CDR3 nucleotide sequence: TGTGCCAGCAGCCAAGCTGGACTAGCGGTGAACACAGATACGCAGTATTTT. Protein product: CASSQAGLAVNTDTQYF.

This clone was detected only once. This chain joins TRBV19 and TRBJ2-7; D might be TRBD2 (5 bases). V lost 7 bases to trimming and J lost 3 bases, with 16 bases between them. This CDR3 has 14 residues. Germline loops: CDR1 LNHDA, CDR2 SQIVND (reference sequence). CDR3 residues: CASKAEPHHYEQYF. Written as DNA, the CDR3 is TGTGCCAGTAAAGCGGAGCCCCACCACTACGAGCAGTACTTC.

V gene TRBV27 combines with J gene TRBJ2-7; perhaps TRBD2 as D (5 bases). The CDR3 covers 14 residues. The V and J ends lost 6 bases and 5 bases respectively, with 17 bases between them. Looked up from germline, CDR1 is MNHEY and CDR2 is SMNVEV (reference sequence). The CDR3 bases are TGTGCCAGCAGGCAACCCCCCACTAGTAACGAGCAGTACTTC. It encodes CASRQPPTSNEQYF.

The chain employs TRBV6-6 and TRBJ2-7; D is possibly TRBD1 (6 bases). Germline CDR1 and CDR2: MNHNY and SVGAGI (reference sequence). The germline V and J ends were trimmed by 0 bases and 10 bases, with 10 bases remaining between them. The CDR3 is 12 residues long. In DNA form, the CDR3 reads TGTGCCAGCAGTTACTCGACAGGAGTTCAGTACTTC. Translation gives CASSYSTGVQYF.

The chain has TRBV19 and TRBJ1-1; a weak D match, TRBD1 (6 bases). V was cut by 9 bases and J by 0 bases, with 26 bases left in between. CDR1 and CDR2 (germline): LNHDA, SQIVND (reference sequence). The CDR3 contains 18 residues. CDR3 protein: CASKGDPDRRRMNTEAFF. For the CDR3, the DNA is TGTGCCAGCAAAGGGGACCCAGACAGGCGCCGTATGAACACTGAAGCTTTCTTT.

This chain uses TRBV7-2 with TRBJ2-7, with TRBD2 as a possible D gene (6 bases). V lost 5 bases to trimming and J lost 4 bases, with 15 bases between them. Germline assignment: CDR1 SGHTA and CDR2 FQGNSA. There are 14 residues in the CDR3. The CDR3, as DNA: TGTGCCAGCAGCGGCCGGGACTCATTGTACGAGCAGTACTTC. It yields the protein CASSGRDSLYEQYF.

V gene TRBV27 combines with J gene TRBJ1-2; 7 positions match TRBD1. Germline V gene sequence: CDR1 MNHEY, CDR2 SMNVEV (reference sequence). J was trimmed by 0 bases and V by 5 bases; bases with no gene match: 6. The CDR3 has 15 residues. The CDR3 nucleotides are TGTGCCAGCAGTGAAAAAACAGGGGCTAACTATGGCTACACCTTC. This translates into CASSEKTGANYGYTF.

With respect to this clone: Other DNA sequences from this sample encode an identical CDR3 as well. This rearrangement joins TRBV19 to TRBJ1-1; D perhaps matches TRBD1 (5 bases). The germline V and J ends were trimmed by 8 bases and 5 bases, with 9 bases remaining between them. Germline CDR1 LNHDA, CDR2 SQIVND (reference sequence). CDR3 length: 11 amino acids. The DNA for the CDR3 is TGTGCCAGTGCTGGGGGGACTGAAGCTTTCTTT. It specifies CASAGGTEAFF.